This T cell receptor (beta chain) is from a study of tumour-infiltrating T cells in Burkitt lymphoma. Overall study: The Burkitt lymphoma cohort spanned all epidemiological subtypes. Repertoire clonality predicted overall and progression-free survival.

Findings and caveats of the study: Several public clonotypes were shared across many Burkitt lymphoma patients.

Comment on this clone: Its matching antigen is unknown.

Some clones are missing from TCRdb's copy, which holds only in-frame ones; the method was immunoSEQ multiplex PCR. The sample contains about 590 clones, 92% of which appear only once. The TCR originated in a human donor with Burkitt lymphoma. Input material: tumor tissue.

CDR3 DNA sequence: TGTGCCAGCAGCCGACTAGCGGTCTACACCGGGGAGCTGTTTTTT. It codes for CASSRLAVYTGELFF. The chain joins TRBV6-1 to TRBJ2-2; 9 bases are shared with TRBD2. J was trimmed by 3 bases and V by 6 bases; bases with no gene match: 5. The CDR3 is made up of 15 amino acids. Germline values: CDR1 MNHNS, CDR2 SASEGT.